This TCR beta chain is drawn from a study of blood T cell repertoires in COVID-19. Study in general: From the United States, Italy and Spain came samples of acute and convalescent COVID-19.

The authors' processing: Estimation of nucleated cell counts relied on the amplification of reference gene primers. Sequencing was performed with immunoSEQ multiplex PCR; in TCRdb, only in-frame clones are kept and a portion is missing. That table supplies the V and J calls and clone size; D and trimming were determined from the DNA. The table shows some 240,000 clones, with approximately 85% occurring only once. Those enrolled in Seattle joined during active infection and were followed longitudinally afterward. The V end was cut by 2 bases, the J end by 8 bases, with 21 bases between. In germline, CDR1 is MNHNS, CDR2 SASEGT. The length of the CDR3 is 17 residues.

The sequencing input was peripheral blood. The TCR comes from a woman in her 70s with COVID-19, enrolled during active disease. The chain is built from TRBV6-1 and TRBJ1-4, with D possibly TRBD1 on 5 matching bases. The CDR3 sequence is CASSESPSRGGWEKLFF. Written as DNA, the CDR3 is TGTGCCAGCAGTGAATCCCCGTCCCGGGGGGGTTGGGAAAAACTGTTTTTT.